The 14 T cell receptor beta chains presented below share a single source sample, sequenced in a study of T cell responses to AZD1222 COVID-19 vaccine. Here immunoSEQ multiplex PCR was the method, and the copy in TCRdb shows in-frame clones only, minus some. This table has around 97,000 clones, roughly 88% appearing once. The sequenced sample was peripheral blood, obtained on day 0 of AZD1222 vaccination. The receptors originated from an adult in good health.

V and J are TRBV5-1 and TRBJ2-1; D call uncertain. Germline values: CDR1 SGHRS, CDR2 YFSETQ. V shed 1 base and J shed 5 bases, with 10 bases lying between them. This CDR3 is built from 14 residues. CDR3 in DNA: TGCGCCAGCAGCTTGTCTAGTGGGGACAATGAGCAGTTCTTC. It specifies CASSLSSGDNEQFF.

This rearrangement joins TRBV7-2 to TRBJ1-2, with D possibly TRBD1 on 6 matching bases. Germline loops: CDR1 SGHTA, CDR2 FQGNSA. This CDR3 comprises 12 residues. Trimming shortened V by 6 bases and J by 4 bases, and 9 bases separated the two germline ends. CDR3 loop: CASRRQAYGYTF. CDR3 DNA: TGTGCCAGCAGACGACAGGCCTATGGCTACACCTTC.

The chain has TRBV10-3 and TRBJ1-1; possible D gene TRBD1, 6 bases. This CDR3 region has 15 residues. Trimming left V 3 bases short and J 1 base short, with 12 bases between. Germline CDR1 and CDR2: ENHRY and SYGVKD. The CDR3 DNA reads TGTGCCATCAGTGACCCCAAAGGGGGGAACACTGAAGCTTTCTTT. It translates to CAISDPKGGNTEAFF.

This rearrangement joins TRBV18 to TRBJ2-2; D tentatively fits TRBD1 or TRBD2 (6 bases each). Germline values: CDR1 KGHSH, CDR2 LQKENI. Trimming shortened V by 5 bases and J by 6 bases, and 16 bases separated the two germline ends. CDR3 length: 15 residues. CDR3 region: CASSTLGGVSGELFF. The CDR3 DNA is TGTGCCAGCTCAACTTTGGGGGGCGTCTCCGGGGAGCTGTTTTTT.

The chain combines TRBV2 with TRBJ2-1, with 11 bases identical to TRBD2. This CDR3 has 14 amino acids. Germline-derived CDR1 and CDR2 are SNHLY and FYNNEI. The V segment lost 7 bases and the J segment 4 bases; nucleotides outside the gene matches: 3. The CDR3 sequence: CASTGLAGYNEQFF. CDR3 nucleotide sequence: TGTGCCAGCACAGGACTAGCGGGTTACAATGAGCAGTTCTTC.

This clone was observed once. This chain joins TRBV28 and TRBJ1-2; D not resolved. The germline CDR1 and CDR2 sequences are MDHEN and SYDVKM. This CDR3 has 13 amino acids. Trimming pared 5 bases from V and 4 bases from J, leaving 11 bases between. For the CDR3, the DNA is TGTGCCAGCAGTCCCCCCAGTGTCTATGGCTACACCTTC. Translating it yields CASSPPSVYGYTF.

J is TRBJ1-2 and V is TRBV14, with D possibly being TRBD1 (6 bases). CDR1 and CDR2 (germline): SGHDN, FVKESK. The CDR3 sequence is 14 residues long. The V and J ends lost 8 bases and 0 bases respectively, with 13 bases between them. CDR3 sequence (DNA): TGTGCCAGCGGTGGACAGCCTTCTAACTATGGCTACACCTTC. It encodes CASGGQPSNYGYTF.

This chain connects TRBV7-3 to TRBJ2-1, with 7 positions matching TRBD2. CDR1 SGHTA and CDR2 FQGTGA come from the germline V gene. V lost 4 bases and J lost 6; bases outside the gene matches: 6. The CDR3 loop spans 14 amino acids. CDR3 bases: TGTGCCAGCAGCTCGGGACTATCTTTCAATGAGCAGTTCTTC. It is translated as CASSSGLSFNEQFF.

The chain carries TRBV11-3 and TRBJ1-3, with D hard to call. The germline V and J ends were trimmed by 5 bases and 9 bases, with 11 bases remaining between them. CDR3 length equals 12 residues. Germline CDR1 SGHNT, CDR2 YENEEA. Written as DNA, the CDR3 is TGTGCCAGCAGCCCCCCCGGTGGCACCATATATTTT. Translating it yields CASSPPGGTIYF.

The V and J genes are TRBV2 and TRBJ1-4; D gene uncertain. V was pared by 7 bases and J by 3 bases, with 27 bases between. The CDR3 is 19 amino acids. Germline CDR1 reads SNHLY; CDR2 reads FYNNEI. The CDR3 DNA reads TGTGCCAGCATAAGGCTTGCAGGCAGCCCAAAAAGGGCTAATGAAAAACTGTTTTTT. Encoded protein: CASIRLAGSPKRANEKLFF.

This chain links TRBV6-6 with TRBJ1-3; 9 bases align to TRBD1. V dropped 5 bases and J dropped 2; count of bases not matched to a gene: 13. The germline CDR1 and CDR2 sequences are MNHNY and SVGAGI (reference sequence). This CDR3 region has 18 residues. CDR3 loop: CASSPGDRVVSTGNTIYF. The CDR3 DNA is TGTGCCAGCAGTCCAGGGGACAGGGTTGTTTCGACTGGAAACACCATATATTTT.

CDR3 coding DNA: TGTGCCAGCAGCCCACAGACAGAAACCTACGAGCAGTACTTC. It translates to CASSPQTETYEQYF. The chain has TRBV7-8 and TRBJ2-7; D is perhaps TRBD1 (5 bases). V lost 5 bases and J lost 2, with 13 bases in between. The germline gives CDR1 SGHVS, CDR2 FQNEAQ. The CDR3 is 14 residues long.

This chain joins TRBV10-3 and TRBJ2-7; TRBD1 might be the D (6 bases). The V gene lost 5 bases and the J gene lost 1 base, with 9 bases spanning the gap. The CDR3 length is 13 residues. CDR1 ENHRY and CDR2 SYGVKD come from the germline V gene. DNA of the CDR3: TGTGCCATCAGTAACAGGGATTCCTACGAGCAGTACTTC. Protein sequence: CAISNRDSYEQYF.

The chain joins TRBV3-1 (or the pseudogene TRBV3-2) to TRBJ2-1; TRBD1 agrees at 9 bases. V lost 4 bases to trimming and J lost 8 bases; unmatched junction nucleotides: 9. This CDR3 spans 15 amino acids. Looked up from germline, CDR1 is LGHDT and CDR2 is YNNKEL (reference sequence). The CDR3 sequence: CASSPYRDRVDEQFF. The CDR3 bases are TGTGCCAGCAGCCCTTACCGGGACAGGGTTGATGAGCAGTTCTTC.